This entry describes one T cell receptor beta chain. In the original workflow: Scientists estimated how many nucleated cells there were by amplifying reference gene primers. TCRdb's table, derived via immunoSEQ multiplex PCR, lists solely in-frame clones and lacks some. Clone size and the V and J calls come from that table; the DNA yielded D and trimming. The table lists approximately 220,000 clones, approximately 86% of them singletons, with 3% to 3.5% in the top ten. The CDR3 is made up of 17 amino acids. Trimming cost V 3 bases and J 4 bases; bases outside gene matches: 12. Germline V gene data show CDR1 as SGDLS and CDR2 as YYNGEE. The record originates from a study of blood T cell repertoires in COVID-19. For the study at large: Samples taken during acute and convalescent COVID-19 were collected in the United States, Italy and Spain. The cDNA or gDNA used as material had been derived from T cells, B-cell-depleted T cells, or PBMCs.

The clonotype originates from a man aged 60 to 69 with acute or convalescent COVID-19. The sequenced sample was peripheral blood. This chain uses TRBV9 with TRBJ2-1, with 8 positions matching TRBD1. CDR3 in amino acids: CASSALSGQGPYNEQFF. CDR3 bases: TGTGCCAGCAGCGCCCTATCCGGACAGGGTCCTTACAATGAGCAGTTCTTC.